This record covers a single T cell receptor (beta chain). Sequencing was done on patients that had shown CD8+CD57+ cell expansion by flow cytometry. V was trimmed by 0 bases and J by 0 bases, leaving 8 bases between them. The CDR3 consists of 14 residues. Germline CDR1 is DFQATT and CDR2 is SNEGSKA (reference sequence). The data stem from a study of CD8+CD57+ T cells in acquired aplastic anemia. According to the study, genomic DNA was the template for TCR beta VDJ and CDR3 profiling. TCRdb reprocessed the reads via MiXCR and lists one record per CDR3 protein. Of fewer than 85,000 distinct CDR3 sequences in the sample, approximately 70% were seen once.

This TCR came from a human donor with aplastic anemia. Sequencing was done on a sample of sorted CD4+, CD8+, or CD8+CD57+ T cells (not recorded which) from PBMCs. V is TRBV20-1 and J is TRBJ1-2, with TRBD1 as a possible D gene (5 bases). DNA for the CDR3: TGCAGTGCTAGAGATCAGGGAACTAACTATGGCTACACCTTC. It yields the protein CSARDQGTNYGYTF.